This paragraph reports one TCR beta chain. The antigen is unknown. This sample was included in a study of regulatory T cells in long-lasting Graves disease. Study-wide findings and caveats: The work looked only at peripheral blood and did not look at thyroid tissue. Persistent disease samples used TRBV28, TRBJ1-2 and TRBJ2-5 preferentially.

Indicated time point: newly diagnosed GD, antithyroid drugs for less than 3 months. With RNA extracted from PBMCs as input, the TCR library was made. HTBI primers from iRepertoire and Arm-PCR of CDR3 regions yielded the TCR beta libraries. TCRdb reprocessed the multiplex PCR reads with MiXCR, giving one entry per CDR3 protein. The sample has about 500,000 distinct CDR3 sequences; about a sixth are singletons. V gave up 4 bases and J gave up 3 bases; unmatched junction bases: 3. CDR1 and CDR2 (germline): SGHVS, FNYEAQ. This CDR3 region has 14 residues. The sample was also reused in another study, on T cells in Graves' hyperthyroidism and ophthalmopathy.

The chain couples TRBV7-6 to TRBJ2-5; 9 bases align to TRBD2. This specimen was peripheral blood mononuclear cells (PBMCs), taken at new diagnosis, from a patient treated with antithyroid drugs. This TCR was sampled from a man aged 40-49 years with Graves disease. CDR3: CASSSSGVKETQYF. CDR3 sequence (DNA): TGTGCCAGCAGCTCTAGCGGGGTAAAAGAGACCCAGTACTTC.